This is a list of T cell receptor beta chains from one sample in a study of vaccination and CD4 T cells after COVID-19. Their antigens are not known. TCRdb re-derived calls from the PCR reads in MiXCR, one entry per CDR3 protein. The data contain about 15,000 distinct CDR3 sequences, 53% of them seen just once; the ten biggest clones take up 4% to 5.5%. The material was CD4+ T cells from blood, cultured in vitro, obtained before SARS-CoV-2 vaccination. The receptors derive from a human donor who had recovered from COVID-19. CDR3s include the opening cysteine and the closing phenylalanine or tryptophan. D genes are given only for firm matches. Size is omitted from some rows. Given values are once, few, many or a class for expanded clones.

abundance | j_gene | v_gene | d_gene | CDR3aa | CDR3nt
- | TRBJ2-1 | TRBV27 | TRBD2 | CASRDNVAGEQFF | TGTGCCAGCAGAGATAATGTAGCGGGGGAGCAGTTCTTC
few | TRBJ2-2 | TRBV7-2 | - | CASSLGSSNTGELFF | TGTGCCAGCAGCTTGGGGTCTTCGAACACCGGGGAGCTGTTTTTT
- | TRBJ1-1 | TRBV19 | - | CASSFRGEAFF | TGTGCCAGTAGTTTCCGGGGAGAAGCTTTCTTT
- | TRBJ2-7 | TRBV7-2 | TRBD1 | CASSLGQGIREQYF | TGTGCCAGCAGCTTGGGACAGGGAATCCGGGAGCAGTACTTC
few | TRBJ1-6 | TRBV27 | - | CASRTGHSYNSPLHF | TGTGCCAGCAGGACAGGTCACTCCTATAATTCACCCCTCCACTTT
- | TRBJ1-5 | TRBV6-1 | - | CASTRGALNQPQHF | TGTGCCAGCACTAGGGGGGCGCTTAATCAGCCCCAGCATTTT
- | TRBJ1-3 | TRBV20-1 | - | CSARGPAASGNTIYF | TGCAGTGCTAGAGGGCCGGCAGCCTCTGGAAACACCATATATTTT
- | TRBJ2-6 | TRBV20-1 | TRBD2 | CSVVGGGSGANVLTF | TGCAGCGTGGTCGGCGGGGGGTCTGGGGCCAACGTCCTGACTTTC
- | TRBJ1-2 | TRBV19 | - | CASSRDKTNYGYTF | TGTGCCAGTAGCAGGGACAAGACTAACTATGGCTACACCTTC
- | TRBJ1-2 | TRBV20-1 | - | CSAREQDPTLGHTF | TGCAGTGCTAGAGAGCAGGACCCGACCTTGGGCCACACCTTC
- | TRBJ2-7 | TRBV6-2/TRBV6-3 | - | CASSRRLVMGSYEQYF | TGTGCCAGCAGTCGCCGACTAGTAATGGGCTCCTACGAGCAGTACTTC
- | TRBJ2-7 | TRBV20-1 | TRBD1 | CSAAGTGGELNEQYF | TGCAGTGCTGCAGGGACAGGGGGTGAGCTCAACGAGCAGTACTTC
few | TRBJ1-1 | TRBV19 | - | CASSPTGMNTEAFF | TGTGCCAGTAGTCCCACAGGGATGAACACTGAAGCTTTCTTT
- | TRBJ1-1 | TRBV12-3/TRBV12-4 | TRBD1 | CASIRGQTYHREAFF | TGTGCCAGCATCCGGGGACAGACCTACCACCGTGAAGCTTTCTTT
- | TRBJ2-4 | TRBV20-1 | - | CSAVWGGKNIQYF | TGCAGTGCCGTTTGGGGAGGCAAAAACATTCAGTACTTC